This passage covers 10 T cell receptor beta chains from one sample sequenced in a study of blood T cell repertoires in COVID-19 (dated by TCRdb to about 2020). Library preparation was by the immunoSEQ multiplex PCR assay. In TCRdb, the immuneACCESS table is reduced to in-frame sequences with V and J assigned. These tables do not hold every clone; where another copy was compared, an unresolved V gene accounts for under half, and the others remain unexplained. In this sample the table shows about 200,000 clones, roughly 88% of which occur a single time. The ten largest clones represent around 27% of the sample. The sequenced material came from peripheral blood. These receptors all come from a man between 35 and 55 years old with acute or convalescent COVID-19.

The genes are TRBV10-3 and TRBJ1-5; the D gene is possibly TRBD1 (5 bases). Germline CDR1 and CDR2: ENHRY and SYGVKD. The CDR3 consists of 15 residues. The V and J ends lost 1 base and 7 bases respectively, with 14 bases between them. The CDR3 coding sequence is TGTGCCATCAGTGAGTTGAGTAGGGCAGGGCAGCCCCAGCATTTT. It encodes CAISELSRAGQPQHF.

The genes are TRBV4-2 and TRBJ1-3; D gene ambiguous. V lost 0 bases, J lost 0 bases, and 9 bases lay in between. CDR3 length: 16 amino acids. Germline loops: CDR1 LGHNA, CDR2 YNFKEQ. The CDR3, as DNA: TGTGCCAGCAGCCAAGATCGGACTTTCTCTGGAAACACCATATATTTT. This gives the protein CASSQDRTFSGNTIYF.

V is TRBV19 and J is TRBJ2-2, with a weak D call TRBD1 (5 bases). V was cut by 5 bases and J by 8 bases, with 9 bases left in between. CDR3 size: 12 residues. The germline gives CDR1 LNHDA, CDR2 SQIVND (reference sequence). CDR3 region: CASSLRVGELFF. The DNA for the CDR3 is TGTGCCAGTAGTCTCAGGGTAGGGGAGCTGTTTTTT.

V gene TRBV19 combines with J gene TRBJ2-7; 10 bases match TRBD1. V dropped 0 bases and J dropped 7; count of bases not matched to a gene: 6. The CDR3 has 15 residues. Germline V gene lookup returns CDR1 LNHDA and CDR2 SQIVND (reference sequence). The CDR3 region is CASSIDRDRGGEQYF. The CDR3 nucleotides are TGTGCCAGTAGTATAGATCGGGACAGGGGCGGGGAGCAGTACTTC.

This clone was counted only a few times. The rearrangement links TRBV19 to TRBJ2-1; tentative D call: TRBD2 (7 bases). V gave up 5 bases and J gave up 4 bases, with 15 bases separating them. The CDR3 is 15 amino acids. CDR1 and CDR2 (germline): LNHDA, SQIVND (reference sequence). The CDR3 nucleotides read TGTGCCAGTAGTCCCGGGGGGCGGCCTTACAATGAGCAGTTCTTC. Its translation is CASSPGGRPYNEQFF.

This rearrangement joins TRBV2 to TRBJ1-5, with TRBD1 identical over 9 bases. This CDR3 is 16 amino acids long. V gave up 5 bases and J gave up 6 bases; unmatched junction bases: 11. Per the germline V gene, CDR1 is SNHLY and CDR2 is FYNNEI. Here the CDR3 DNA reads TGTGCCAGCAGTCCGGAACGGACAGGGGACGGTCAGCCCCAGCATTTT. Its protein is CASSPERTGDGQPQHF.

The V gene is TRBV5-1, the J gene TRBJ2-3, with 8 bases matching TRBD2. The CDR3 sequence is 17 residues long. Trimming at V came to 4 bases and at J to 5 bases, leaving 15 bases not matched to a gene. Germline CDR1 reads SGHRS; CDR2 reads YFSETQ. The chain's CDR3 is CASSREASGWVGDTQYF. The CDR3 DNA reads as TGCGCCAGCAGCCGGGAGGCTAGCGGGTGGGTTGGAGATACGCAGTATTTT.

This sequence joins TRBV7-9 and TRBJ2-5, with a weak D call TRBD1 (7 bases). CDR1 is SEHNR, CDR2 FQNEAQ, per germline (reference sequence). This CDR3 has 16 amino acids. V shed 2 bases and J shed 5 bases, with 18 bases lying between them. In DNA, the CDR3 is TGTGCCAGCAGCTTATTGCCAGGGGGGACACGGGAGACCCAGTACTTC. This gives the protein CASSLLPGGTRETQYF.

The chain links TRBV7-9 to TRBJ2-3; maybe TRBD1 (5 bases). Per the germline V gene, CDR1 is SEHNR and CDR2 is FQNEAQ (reference sequence). Between the trimmed V and J ends, which lost 6 bases and 1 base, there was a span of 23 bases. There are 18 residues in the CDR3. The CDR3 loop reads CASRARLTRVWGTDTQYF. The DNA of the CDR3 is TGTGCCAGCAGAGCCCGACTTACCAGGGTATGGGGCACAGATACGCAGTATTTT. The full variable domain, with the rest looked up from reference TRBV7-9 and TRBJ2-3, is DTGVSQNPRHKITKRGQNVTFRCDPISEHNRLYWYRQTLGQGPEFLTYFQNEAQLEKSRLLSDRFSAERPKGSFSTLEIQRTEQGDSAMYLCASRARLTRVWGTDTQYFGPGTRLTVL.

This clone was counted only a few times. The rearrangement joins TRBV6-6 to TRBJ2-7; TRBD2 agrees at 9 bases. This CDR3 comprises 14 residues. The V and J ends lost 6 bases and 0 bases, in that order; junction bases with no gene match: 3. The germline V gene has CDR1 MNHNY and CDR2 SVGAGI (reference sequence). CDR3 protein: CASSLTSGSYEQYF. The CDR3, as DNA: TGTGCCAGCAGCCTGACTAGCGGCTCCTACGAGCAGTACTTC.